This T cell receptor (beta chain) was captured in a study of blood T cell repertoires in COVID-19. Study context: Material from acute and convalescent COVID-19 was sourced from the United States, Italy and Spain. Sources were T cells, B-cell-depleted T cells, or PBMCs; the material itself was cDNA or gDNA.

This CDR3 has 15 residues. J gave up 0 bases and V 5 bases, and 6 bases lay outside the gene matches. CDR1 and CDR2 (germline): MNHEY, SVGAGI. Produced via immunoSEQ multiplex PCR; TCRdb's table is partial and in-frame only. Counted here are around 74,000 clones, 70% to 90% occurring once; the ten biggest clones make up approximately 4.4%. The rearrangement joins TRBV6-5 to TRBJ2-7; 8 nucleotides match TRBD1. The sequence derives from a man aged 50 or older with active COVID-19. Sequences were obtained from peripheral blood. CDR3 DNA sequence: TGTGCCAGCAGTCAGGACAGGGTGAGCTCCTACGAGCAGTACTTC. Protein sequence: CASSQDRVSSYEQYF.